The 9 T cell receptor beta chains presented below share a single source sample, sequenced in a study of monozygotic twins with inflammatory bowel disease. TCRdb reprocessed the 5' RACE reads and reports one entry per CDR3 protein, with no DNA. Its listing shows roughly 320,000 distinct CDR3 sequences. Input material: blood. These TCRs come from a human donor with ulcerative colitis or Crohn's disease, or a healthy co-twin of an affected twin (not recorded which).

V is TRBV6-1 and J is TRBJ2-7; the D call of TRBD1 rests on TCRdb alone, since no DNA is present to check it. The CDR3 extends over 14 amino acids. Germline-derived CDR1 and CDR2 are MNHNS and SASEGT. The CDR3 reads CASKTGTGGLEQYF.

The chain couples TRBV20-1 to TRBJ2-1; TCRdb returns TRBD1, unconfirmable since there is no DNA. Germline V CDR1 and CDR2: DFQATT, SNEGSKA (reference sequence). The length of the CDR3 is 15 residues. The CDR3 spells CSAIPGQGVVNEQFF.

The rearrangement links TRBV9 to TRBJ1-1. CDR1 is SGDLS and CDR2 is YYNGEE in the germline V gene. CDR3 length: 13 amino acids. CDR3 amino acids: CASSPDRITEAFF.

This chain joins TRBV5-1 and TRBJ1-3. CDR1 is SGHRS and CDR2 is YFSETQ in the germline V gene. The CDR3 has 17 amino acids. The CDR3 here is CASSGGPPTGTGNTIYF.

The V call is TRBV12-3 or TRBV12-4, the J call TRBJ2-2; TCRdb picks TRBD1, but there is no DNA to check that call. There are 14 residues in the CDR3. The CDR3 spells CASTPRLGAGELFF.

The rearrangement joins TRBV6-5 to TRBJ1-2. This CDR3 has 17 amino acids. Per the germline V gene, CDR1 is MNHEY and CDR2 is SVGAGI. The CDR3 here is CASSYSALGDPANGYTF.

The chain employs TRBV5-6 and TRBJ1-5; the D call from TCRdb, TRBD1, cannot be confirmed without DNA. CDR1 and CDR2 from the germline V gene are SGHDT and YYEEEE. The CDR3 contains 17 residues. The CDR3 spells CASSLFTGVLGNQPQHF.

This rearrangement joins TRBV18 to TRBJ1-1; no DNA is available, so the TRBD1 call from TCRdb remains unchecked. This CDR3 contains 15 residues. Per the germline V gene, CDR1 is KGHSH and CDR2 is LQKENI. This CDR3 is CASSPKTGLGTEAFF.

This chain links TRBV9 with TRBJ2-1. Per the germline V gene, CDR1 is SGDLS and CDR2 is YYNGEE. There are 15 residues in the CDR3. The CDR3 spells CASSVGASPGNEQFF.